This T cell receptor (beta chain) was sequenced for a study of metastatic and nonmetastatic thyroid tumors. Overall study: The comparison covered peripheral blood and tumor or nodule tissue in malignant and benign thyroid patients.

TCRdb re-called clones via MiXCR from the PCR reads. This table holds over 45,000 clones, 22% found once. There are 11 residues in the CDR3. The V end lost 7 bases, the J end lost 5 bases, and 8 bases lay between the germline ends. Looked up from germline, CDR1 is SQVTM and CDR2 is ANQGSEA. This clone turned up a few times. As yet, its antigen is unknown. Overall study findings and caveats: TCR beta diversity was reportedly significantly higher in malignant thyroid tumors than benign nodules, in blood and tumor.

No treatment had been given to any patient before thyroid surgery. The receptor comes from a male donor with papillary thyroid cancer or a benign thyroid nodule (not recorded which). Some clones in this sample may be carry-over from other donors' samples. Specimen: blood. This chain links TRBV29-1 with TRBJ2-2; D not certain. Here the CDR3 DNA reads TGCAGCGCCACAGATACCGGGGAGCTGTTTTTT. Its translation is CSATDTGELFF.